Following are 31 T cell receptor beta chains from one sample sequenced in a study of T cell changes during pregnancy in multiple sclerosis (dated by TCRdb to about 2019). Receptor amplification or capture employed the immunoSEQ multiplex PCR assay. Entries here come from immuneACCESS through TCRdb and include only in-frame sequences with V and J called. Some clones fail to appear in such tables; in the studies checked, an unresolved V gene covers under half of the shortfall, and the cause of the remainder is unknown. The sample records tens of thousands of clones, 92% of which are singletons. The top ten hold roughly 2.7% of the sample. This specimen was peripheral blood, taken in the second trimester of pregnancy. The receptors come from a female donor in good health, enrolled as a control in a pregnancy study.

V gene TRBV19 combines with J gene TRBJ2-5, with TRBD2 identical over 7 bases. The CDR3 loop spans 15 amino acids. The V gene end was trimmed by 6 bases and the J gene end by 5 bases; junction bases not matched to a gene: 12. Germline V gene lookup returns CDR1 LNHDA and CDR2 SQIVND (reference sequence). This chain's CDR3 is CASSWGAGLGETQYF. The CDR3 nucleotides are TGTGCCAGTAGCTGGGGAGCGGGATTGGGGGAGACCCAGTACTTC.

The J gene is TRBJ2-7, the V gene TRBV2; D possibly corresponds to TRBD1 (5 bases). CDR3 size: 12 residues. Looked up from germline, CDR1 is SNHLY and CDR2 is FYNNEI. Trimming left V 6 bases short and J 7 bases short, with 13 bases between. CDR3 in DNA: TGTGCCAGCAGCCTTCAGGGCTGGGAGCAGTACTTC. Residues: CASSLQGWEQYF.

The rearrangement uses TRBV12-5 and TRBJ2-5; D not resolved. The CDR3 runs 12 residues. Germline-derived CDR1 and CDR2 are LGHNT and FRNRAP. V shed 6 bases and J shed 5 bases, with 10 bases lying between them. The CDR3 region has the DNA TGTGCTAGTGGCCCCCCCATGGAGACCCAGTACTTC. This gives the protein CASGPPMETQYF.

There are a few counts of this clone. V is TRBV7-9 and J is TRBJ2-1, with D tentatively TRBD2 (5 bases). The CDR3 consists of 12 residues. Germline assignment: CDR1 SEHNR and CDR2 FQNEAQ (reference sequence). Trimming took off 5 bases at V and 9 bases at J, with 11 bases between the two ends. The CDR3 here is CASSTGLREQFF. The CDR3 region has the DNA TGTGCCAGCAGCACCGGACTCCGTGAGCAGTTCTTC.

The chain recombines TRBV9 with TRBJ1-4; 7 bases match TRBD1. This CDR3 region has 15 residues. V gave up 0 bases and J gave up 7 bases; unmatched junction bases: 6. Germline values: CDR1 SGDLS, CDR2 YYNGEE. The CDR3 region has the DNA TGTGCCAGCAGCGTAGATGAGGGGGCGGGTGAAAAACTGTTTTTT. Encoded protein: CASSVDEGAGEKLFF. The complete variable domain, with remaining parts taken from reference TRBV9 and TRBJ1-4, reads DSGVTQTPKHLITATGQRVTLRCSPRSGDLSVYWYQQSLDQGLQFLIQYYNGEERAKGNILERFSAQQFPDLHSELNLSSLELGDSALYFCASSVDEGAGEKLFFGSGTQLSVL.

The chain uses TRBV18 and TRBJ1-5; no definite D call. This CDR3 region has 13 residues. Germline loops: CDR1 KGHSH, CDR2 LQKENI. The V end was cut by 3 bases, the J end by 6 bases, with 9 bases between. The DNA of the CDR3 is TGTGCCAGCTCACCCATCGAAGCTCAGCCCCAGCATTTT. Residues: CASSPIEAQPQHF.

The V gene is TRBV15, the J gene TRBJ2-1; 10 bases align to TRBD2. V was clipped by 10 bases and J by 1 base; unmatched bases: 4. From germline, CDR1 is LNHNV and CDR2 YYDKDF (reference sequence). The CDR3 loop spans 14 amino acids. CDR3 sequence reads: CAISGLASYNEQFF. The CDR3 DNA sequence: TGTGCCATTTCGGGACTAGCGTCCTACAATGAGCAGTTCTTC.

The chain employs TRBV2 and TRBJ2-1; no definite D call. This CDR3 contains 14 residues. Trimming pared 8 bases from V and 3 bases from J, leaving 14 bases between. Germline assignment: CDR1 SNHLY and CDR2 FYNNEI. The CDR3: CASSLSLNYNEQFF. The CDR3 nucleotides read TGTGCCAGCTCGTTGTCCCTTAACTACAATGAGCAGTTCTTC.

The chain uses TRBV14 and TRBJ2-5; 7 bases agree with TRBD2. Losses at the gene ends were 1 base for V and 4 bases for J; bases not matched to a gene: 3. The CDR3 is 14 amino acids. Germline V gene data show CDR1 as SGHDN and CDR2 as FVKESK. CDR3: CASSQGIAGETQYF. The DNA of the CDR3 is TGTGCCAGCAGCCAAGGCATAGCGGGAGAGACCCAGTACTTC. Variable domain in full (rest from reference TRBV14 and TRBJ2-5): EAGVTQFPSHSVIEKGQTVTLRCDPISGHDNLYWYRRVMGKEIKFLLHFVKESKQDESGMPNNRFLAERTGGTYSTLKVQPAELEDSGVYFCASSQGIAGETQYFGPGTRLLVL.

This clone was observed a few times. Other DNA sequences in the sample encode the same CDR3. The rearrangement uses TRBV4-1 and TRBJ2-7, with TRBD1 identical over 7 bases. Germline V gene sequence: CDR1 MGHRA, CDR2 YSYEKL. Trimming removed 1 base from V and 0 bases from J; junction bases left unmatched: 0. The CDR3 consists of 14 residues. CDR3 amino acids: CASSQAGGSYEQYF. The CDR3 DNA reads TGCGCCAGCAGCCAAGCAGGGGGCTCCTACGAGCAGTACTTC.

This clone has ten or more counts. This rearrangement joins TRBV6-1 to TRBJ2-7; 7 nucleotides align to TRBD1. CDR3 length equals 14 residues. Per germline, CDR1 MNHNS and CDR2 SASEGT. J gave up 5 bases and V 5 bases, and 9 bases lay outside the gene matches. The CDR3: CASSPLTGTDEQYF. In DNA form, the CDR3 reads TGTGCCAGCAGTCCACTGACAGGGACGGACGAGCAGTACTTC.

V gene TRBV7-8 combines with J gene TRBJ2-1; 8 bases are shared with TRBD2. This CDR3 has 16 residues. The J segment lost 4 bases and the V segment lost 2 bases, leaving 7 bases of the junction unmatched. The germline V gene encodes CDR1 SGHVS and CDR2 FQNEAQ. The CDR3 sequence: CASSLRVAGSYNEQFF. CDR3 DNA: TGTGCCAGCAGCTTAAGGGTAGCGGGATCGTACAATGAGCAGTTCTTC.

The rearrangement links TRBV5-1 to TRBJ2-2, with 8 bases lining up with TRBD2. CDR3 length: 18 amino acids. The J segment lost 2 bases and the V segment lost 1 base, leaving 10 bases of the junction unmatched. Germline lookup yields CDR1 SGHRS and CDR2 YFSETQ. Here the CDR3 reads CASSLSGSAGGNTGELFF. Here the CDR3 DNA reads TGCGCCAGCAGCTTGTCCGGTTCTGCGGGGGGTAACACCGGGGAGCTGTTTTTT.

V and J are TRBV11-3 and TRBJ2-2; D ambiguous. Germline loops: CDR1 SGHNT, CDR2 YENEEA. V was shortened by 8 bases and J by 7 bases, with 8 bases between the two germline ends. The CDR3 length is 11 residues. The CDR3 sequence: CASSFGGELFF. The CDR3 DNA sequence: TGTGCCAGCTCCTTCGGCGGGGAGCTGTTTTTT.

This chain joins TRBV7-3 and TRBJ2-1; TRBD1 might be the D (6 bases). Deletions cut 4 bases from V and 3 bases from J, with 13 bases between. CDR3 length: 15 amino acids. Germline V gene sequence: CDR1 SGHTA, CDR2 FQGTGA. This CDR3 is CASSYNEGGYNEQFF. CDR3 nucleotide sequence: TGTGCCAGCAGCTACAATGAAGGGGGCTACAATGAGCAGTTCTTC.

Sample share makes this clone medium-sized. This chain connects TRBV19 to TRBJ1-2; no clear D gene. The CDR3 extends over 13 amino acids. Per the germline V gene, CDR1 is LNHDA and CDR2 is SQIVND (reference sequence). Trimming took 6 bases from V and 8 from J, leaving 16 bases between them. CDR3 sequence (DNA): TGTGCCAGTAGCCACTCCTACCTCGGGGGCTACACCTTC. It is translated as CASSHSYLGGYTF.

This clone was counted a few times. The gene calls are TRBV6-4 and TRBJ2-3; tentatively, D is TRBD2 (6 bases). This CDR3 has 14 residues. Between the trimmed V and J ends, which lost 4 bases and 5 bases, there was a span of 13 bases. Germline V lookup: CDR1 MRHNA, CDR2 SNTAGT. The CDR3 region is CASSGGTSVDTQYF. CDR3 bases: TGTGCCAGCAGTGGAGGGACTTCAGTAGATACGCAGTATTTT.

The CDR3: CASKLRTGGGTEAFF. The CDR3 DNA sequence: TGTGCCAGCAAGCTTAGGACAGGGGGAGGCACTGAAGCTTTCTTT. V and J are TRBV2 and TRBJ1-1, with 10 bases fitting TRBD1. Germline V gene lookup returns CDR1 SNHLY and CDR2 FYNNEI. Losses at the gene ends were 7 bases for V and 4 bases for J; bases not matched to a gene: 9. There are 15 residues in the CDR3.

The chain employs TRBV18 and TRBJ2-7; 7 bases are shared with TRBD1. This CDR3 has 12 amino acids. Germline V gene lookup returns CDR1 KGHSH and CDR2 LQKENI. V lost 4 bases, J lost 7 bases, and 4 bases stayed unmatched. The CDR3 is CASSLDREEQYF. The CDR3 nucleotides are TGTGCCAGCTCACTCGACAGGGAAGAGCAGTACTTC.

The chain couples TRBV11-2 to TRBJ2-7, with D maybe TRBD1 (5 bases). The CDR3 extends over 14 amino acids. Trimming took off 3 bases at V and 3 bases at J, with 12 bases between the two ends. Germline-derived CDR1 and CDR2 are SGHAT and FQNNGV. The CDR3 loop is CASSFHRRLYEQYF. DNA for the CDR3: TGTGCCAGCAGCTTTCACAGGAGACTCTACGAGCAGTACTTC.

The rearrangement links TRBV5-4 to TRBJ2-1, with D perhaps matching TRBD2 (6 bases). The CDR3 loop spans 15 amino acids. Trimming stripped 3 bases from V and 1 base from J, with 11 bases between. Germline loops: CDR1 SGHNT, CDR2 YYREEE (reference sequence). The CDR3 DNA reads as TGTGCCAGCAGCTATTCAAGCGGGTCCTACAATGAGCAGTTCTTC. Amino acids: CASSYSSGSYNEQFF.

The J gene is TRBJ2-3, the V gene TRBV11-1; 8 bases are a match to TRBD2. The V segment lost 6 bases and the J segment 2 bases; nucleotides outside the gene matches: 7. This CDR3 has 15 residues. Germline V CDR1 and CDR2: SGHAT, FQDESV (reference sequence). CDR3 sequence (DNA): TGTGCCAGCAGACCCACTAGCGGCCACACAGATACGCAGTATTTT. Amino acid sequence: CASRPTSGHTDTQYF.

This clone was counted a single time. The gene calls are TRBV5-1 and TRBJ1-1; TRBD1 is a possible D gene (5 bases). The V end lost 3 bases, the J end lost 3 bases, and 12 bases lay between the germline ends. This CDR3 region has 14 residues. CDR1 SGHRS and CDR2 YFSETQ come from the germline V gene. CDR3 in amino acids: CASSSGIGDTEAFF. CDR3 nucleotides: TGCGCCAGCAGCTCAGGGATTGGGGACACTGAAGCTTTCTTT.

This sequence joins TRBV27 and TRBJ1-6; the D gene is possibly TRBD1 (5 bases). V was trimmed by 5 bases and J by 10 bases, leaving 27 bases between them. Germline V lookup: CDR1 MNHEY, CDR2 SMNVEV (reference sequence). The CDR3 is 18 amino acids. The CDR3: CASSPRLPGGDGGSPLHF. The DNA for the CDR3 is TGTGCCAGCAGTCCCCGTCTACCAGGAGGTGACGGGGGATCACCCCTCCACTTT.

The genes are TRBV10-1 and TRBJ2-3; 7 nucleotides line up with TRBD2. V dropped 2 bases and J dropped 3; count of bases not matched to a gene: 8. The CDR3 spans 16 residues. Germline CDR1 and CDR2: WNHNN and SYGVQD (reference sequence). The CDR3 DNA is TGCGCCAGCAGTGAGGTGCGGGGGAAGGTTACAGATACGCAGTATTTT. Its protein is CASSEVRGKVTDTQYF.

The rearrangement joins TRBV27 to TRBJ2-3; TRBD2 matches at 13 bases. Germline V gene lookup returns CDR1 MNHEY and CDR2 SMNVEV (reference sequence). There are 15 residues in the CDR3. With 6 bases clipped from V and 1 base from J, the junction kept 1 base outside the gene matches. CDR3 in amino acids: CASRGLAGRTDTQYF. The CDR3 region has the DNA TGTGCCAGCAGGGGACTAGCGGGACGCACAGATACGCAGTATTTT.

V is TRBV18 and J is TRBJ2-1; tentatively, D is TRBD2 (7 bases). The CDR3 loop spans 16 amino acids. V gave up 3 bases and J gave up 6 bases, with 18 bases separating them. Germline CDR1 is KGHSH and CDR2 is LQKENI. CDR3 in amino acids: CASSPLTQGGSNEQFF. The CDR3 nucleotides are TGTGCCAGCTCACCCCTCACACAGGGAGGGTCCAATGAGCAGTTCTTC.

This chain links TRBV7-9 with TRBJ1-2; D remains ambiguous. This CDR3 is 14 amino acids long. V lost 1 base and J 4 bases, leaving 10 bases between the germline ends. Germline V gives CDR1 SEHNR, CDR2 FQNEAQ (reference sequence). The CDR3 DNA reads as TGTGCCAGCAGCTTAGATGCGGCGGTCTATGGCTACACCTTC. This translates into CASSLDAAVYGYTF.

This sequence joins TRBV19 and TRBJ1-5; D ambiguous. The CDR3 contains 12 residues. V dropped 5 bases and J dropped 7 bases, with 9 bases sitting between them. In germline, CDR1 is LNHDA, CDR2 SQIVND (reference sequence). CDR3 in amino acids: CASSFRRQPQHF. CDR3 nucleotide sequence: TGTGCCAGTAGTTTCAGGAGGCAGCCCCAGCATTTT.

This chain links TRBV28 with TRBJ2-7, with 7 positions matching TRBD2. Trimming cost V 6 bases and J 7 bases; bases outside gene matches: 18. Germline-derived CDR1 and CDR2 are MDHEN and SYDVKM. The CDR3 loop spans 16 amino acids. This chain's CDR3 is CASRGGSTPSVQEQYF. CDR3 coding DNA: TGTGCCAGCAGAGGCGGGAGCACCCCCAGCGTCCAGGAGCAGTACTTC.

This sequence joins TRBV6-5 and TRBJ1-2; 9 nucleotides line up with TRBD1. The CDR3 totals 13 residues. Germline trimming cut 7 bases from V and 8 bases from J; bases unmatched to any gene: 8. CDR1 is MNHEY and CDR2 is SVGAGI in the germline V gene. Here the CDR3 DNA reads TGTGCCAGCACTCCACAGGGGGCGGGAGGCTACACCTTC. This translates into CASTPQGAGGYTF.